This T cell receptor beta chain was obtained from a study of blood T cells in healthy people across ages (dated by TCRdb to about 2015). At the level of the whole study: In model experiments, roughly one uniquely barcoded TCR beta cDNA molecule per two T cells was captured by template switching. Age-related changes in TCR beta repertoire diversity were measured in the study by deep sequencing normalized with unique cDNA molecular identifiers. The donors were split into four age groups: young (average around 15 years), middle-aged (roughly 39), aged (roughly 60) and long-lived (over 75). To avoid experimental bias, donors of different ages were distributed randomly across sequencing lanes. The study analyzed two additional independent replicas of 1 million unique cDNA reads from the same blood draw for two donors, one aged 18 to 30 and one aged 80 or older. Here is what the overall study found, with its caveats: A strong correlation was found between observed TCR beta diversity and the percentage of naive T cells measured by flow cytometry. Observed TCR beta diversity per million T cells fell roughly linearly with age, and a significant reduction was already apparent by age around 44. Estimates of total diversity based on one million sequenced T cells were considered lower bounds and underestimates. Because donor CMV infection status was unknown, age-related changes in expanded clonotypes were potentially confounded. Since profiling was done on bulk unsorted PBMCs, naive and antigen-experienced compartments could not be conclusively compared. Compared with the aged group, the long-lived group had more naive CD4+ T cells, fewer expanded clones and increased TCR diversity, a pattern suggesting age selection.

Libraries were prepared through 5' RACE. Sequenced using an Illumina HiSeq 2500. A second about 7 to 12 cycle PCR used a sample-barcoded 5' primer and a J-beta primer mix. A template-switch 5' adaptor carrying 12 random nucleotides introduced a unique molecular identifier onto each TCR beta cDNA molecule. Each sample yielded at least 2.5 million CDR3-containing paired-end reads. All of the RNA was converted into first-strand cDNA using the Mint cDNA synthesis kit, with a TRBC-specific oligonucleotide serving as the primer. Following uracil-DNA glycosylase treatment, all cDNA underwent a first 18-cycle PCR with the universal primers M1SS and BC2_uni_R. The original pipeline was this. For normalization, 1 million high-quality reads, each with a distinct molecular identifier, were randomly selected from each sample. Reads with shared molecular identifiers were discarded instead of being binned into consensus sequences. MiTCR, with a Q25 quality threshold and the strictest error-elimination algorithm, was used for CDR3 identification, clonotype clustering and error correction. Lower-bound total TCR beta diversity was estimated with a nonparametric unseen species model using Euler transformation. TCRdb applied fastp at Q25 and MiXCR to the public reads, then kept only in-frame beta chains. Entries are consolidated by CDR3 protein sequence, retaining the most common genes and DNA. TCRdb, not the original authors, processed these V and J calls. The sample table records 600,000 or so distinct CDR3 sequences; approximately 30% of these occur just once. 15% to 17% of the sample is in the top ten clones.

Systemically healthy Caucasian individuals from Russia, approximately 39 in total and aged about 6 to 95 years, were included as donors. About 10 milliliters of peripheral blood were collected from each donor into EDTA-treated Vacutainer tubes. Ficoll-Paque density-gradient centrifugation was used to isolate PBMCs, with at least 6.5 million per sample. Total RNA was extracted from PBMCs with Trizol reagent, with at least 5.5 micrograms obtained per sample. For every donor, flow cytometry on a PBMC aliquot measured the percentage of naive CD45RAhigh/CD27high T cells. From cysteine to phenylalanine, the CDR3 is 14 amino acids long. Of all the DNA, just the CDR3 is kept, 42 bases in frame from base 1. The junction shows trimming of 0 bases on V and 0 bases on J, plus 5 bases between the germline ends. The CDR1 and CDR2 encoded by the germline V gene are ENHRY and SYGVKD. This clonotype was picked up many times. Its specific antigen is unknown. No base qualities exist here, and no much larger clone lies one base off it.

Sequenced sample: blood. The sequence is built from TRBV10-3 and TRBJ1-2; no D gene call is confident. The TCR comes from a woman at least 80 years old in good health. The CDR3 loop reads CAISESKSNYGYTF. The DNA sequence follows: TGTGCCATCAGTGAGTCGAAGTCTAACTATGGCTACACCTTC.